This T cell receptor beta chain was found in a study of blood T cell repertoires in COVID-19. The protocol was immunoSEQ multiplex PCR, while the TCRdb copy is restricted to in-frame clones and leaves out a portion. The data contain roughly 54,000 clones, around 84% of them singletons. CDR1 SEHNR and CDR2 FQNEAQ come from the germline V gene (reference sequence). With 5 bases removed from V and 8 bases from J, the gap between germline ends came to 7 bases. This CDR3 is 11 amino acids long. The chain couples TRBV7-9 to TRBJ2-1; D not certain. What was sequenced was peripheral blood. The receptor was derived from a man aged 50-60 years with acute or convalescent COVID-19. In nucleotides, the CDR3 is TGTGCCAGCAGCCCACTCGATGAGCAGTTCTTC. It is translated as CASSPLDEQFF.